These 22 T cell receptor beta chains share one sample of origin, sequenced in a study of PD-1 blockade in classical Hodgkin lymphoma. Generated by immunoSEQ multiplex PCR, the TCRdb table keeps only in-frame clones and is missing some. Among over 25,000 clones listed, about nine tenths were seen once. Patients all relapsed after autologous stem cell transplantation, and there was variation in brentuximab vedotin exposure. Sequenced material: peripheral blood mononuclear cells (PBMCs), taken at baseline. The receptors stem from a human donor with classical Hodgkin lymphoma.

The V call is TRBV6-6, the J call TRBJ1-4; possibly TRBD1 for D (5 bases). Germline V gene lookup returns CDR1 MNHNY and CDR2 SVGAGI (reference sequence). The CDR3 has 14 amino acids. Trimming pared 6 bases from V and 8 bases from J, leaving 16 bases between. CDR3 in amino acids: CASSPQGREEKLFF. The CDR3 region has the DNA TGTGCCAGCAGCCCTCAGGGACGGGAGGAAAAACTGTTTTTT.

CDR3 sequence (DNA): TGTGCCAGCAGAATTGGGCACGTGGACACCGGGGAGCTGTTTTTT. It translates to CASRIGHVDTGELFF. The gene calls are TRBV5-8 and TRBJ2-2; D is unresolved. CDR3 length equals 15 residues. CDR1 SGHTS and CDR2 YDEGEE come from the germline V gene. V was cut by 5 bases and J by 3 bases, with 14 bases left in between.

V usage is TRBV5-1 and J usage is TRBJ2-1; 8 bases map to TRBD2. In germline, CDR1 is SGHRS, CDR2 YFSETQ. The J segment lost 7 bases and the V segment lost 1 base, leaving 4 bases of the junction unmatched. The CDR3 totals 14 residues. The CDR3 nucleotides are TGCGCCAGCAGCTTGAGAACTAGCGGAAATGAGCAGTTCTTC. Residues: CASSLRTSGNEQFF.

The CDR3 region is CASSQDDRTDTQYF. The CDR3 bases are TGCGCCAGCAGCCAAGATGACCGCACAGATACGCAGTATTTT. This chain connects TRBV4-3 to TRBJ2-3, with D uncertain. The germline V and J ends were trimmed by 0 bases and 1 base, with 5 bases remaining between them. The V gene's germline CDR1 is LGHNA and CDR2 YSLEER. The CDR3 is 14 residues long.

Remarks on this clone: Germline and junction disagree at one end, which may indicate a read error. V gene TRBV7-8 combines with J gene TRBJ1-5; the D is unclear. Germline V gene lookup returns CDR1 SGHVS and CDR2 FQNEAQ. The CDR3 has 13 amino acids. CDR3 sequence (DNA): TGTGCCAGCGGCTTAGCTAAAGGTGGGCCCCAGCATTTT. Its protein product is CASGLAKGGPQHF.

This chain joins TRBV2 and TRBJ2-5; the match to TRBD2 covers 10 bases. The trim removed 2 bases at V and 1 base at J, leaving 1 base unmatched. Germline V gene sequence: CDR1 SNHLY, CDR2 FYNNEI. The CDR3 length is 15 residues. CDR3 loop: CASSEQRGGQETQYF. As DNA, the CDR3 is TGTGCCAGCAGTGAACAGCGGGGGGGCCAAGAGACCCAGTACTTC.

V and J are TRBV5-1 and TRBJ2-5; TRBD2 matches at 9 bases. Losses at the gene ends were 4 bases for V and 5 bases for J; bases not matched to a gene: 12. Per the germline V gene, CDR1 is SGHRS and CDR2 is YFSETQ. This CDR3 spans 16 amino acids. The CDR3 region is CASSQDGRGGHETQYF. Here the CDR3 DNA reads TGCGCCAGCAGCCAGGACGGGCGGGGGGGCCATGAGACCCAGTACTTC.

This sequence joins TRBV4-2 and TRBJ1-4, with D unresolved. CDR3 size: 13 residues. V was pared by 6 bases and J by 7 bases, with 12 bases between. The germline V gene has CDR1 LGHNA and CDR2 YNFKEQ. CDR3 in amino acids: CASRRSGSEKLFF. CDR3 bases: TGTGCCAGCAGGAGGAGTGGGAGTGAAAAACTGTTTTTT.

The rearrangement links TRBV2 to TRBJ2-1; 7 bases agree with TRBD1. V gave up 4 bases and J gave up 0 bases; unmatched junction bases: 3. CDR1 and CDR2 from the germline V gene are SNHLY and FYNNEI. The CDR3 is 15 amino acids. The CDR3 is CASSVGQSSYNEQFF. For the CDR3, the DNA is TGTGCCAGCAGTGTGGGACAGAGCTCCTACAATGAGCAGTTCTTC.

This chain joins TRBV7-9 and TRBJ1-5, with 10 bases lining up with TRBD1. Germline V gene lookup returns CDR1 SEHNR and CDR2 FQNEAQ (reference sequence). The V segment lost 1 base and the J segment 9 bases; nucleotides outside the gene matches: 6. The length of the CDR3 is 15 residues. The CDR3 sequence is CASSLEGTGVLPQHF. CDR3 coding DNA: TGTGCCAGCAGCTTAGAAGGGACAGGGGTTCTGCCCCAGCATTTT.

This clone was seen once. The chain links TRBV5-1 to TRBJ1-5; 7 bases are a match to TRBD1. The V gene end was trimmed by 4 bases and the J gene end by 1 base; junction bases not matched to a gene: 5. CDR3 size: 15 residues. Germline V gene data show CDR1 as SGHRS and CDR2 as YFSETQ. The CDR3 is CASSPTGMSNQPQHF. The DNA of the CDR3 is TGCGCCAGCAGCCCGACAGGGATGAGCAATCAGCCCCAGCATTTT.

A note on this clone: This sample includes further DNA sequences coding for the same CDR3. This chain joins TRBV5-1 and TRBJ2-5; no definite D call. V was trimmed by 2 bases and J by 1 base, leaving 6 bases between them. In germline, CDR1 is SGHRS, CDR2 YFSETQ. The CDR3 is 13 residues long. The CDR3 coding sequence is TGCGCCAGCAGCTTAGGGTCCCAAGAGACCCAGTACTTC. It encodes CASSLGSQETQYF. Looking up the rest from reference TRBV5-1 and TRBJ2-5 gives the full variable domain: KAGVTQTPRYLIKTRGQQVTLSCSPISGHRSVSWYQQTPGQGLQFLFEYFSETQRNKGNFPGRFSGRQFSNSRSEMNVSTLELGDSALYLCASSLGSQETQYFGPGTRLLVL.

The gene calls are TRBV18 and TRBJ2-5, with 7 positions matching TRBD1. Germline trimming cut 4 bases from V and 3 bases from J; bases unmatched to any gene: 8. The CDR3 is made up of 15 amino acids. CDR1 is KGHSH, CDR2 LQKENI, per germline. This chain's CDR3 is CASSRDRVAKETQYF. CDR3 in DNA: TGTGCCAGCTCACGAGACAGGGTGGCGAAAGAGACCCAGTACTTC.

The V gene is TRBV19, the J gene TRBJ1-4; D is ambiguous. The CDR3 is 12 amino acids. CDR1 is LNHDA, CDR2 SQIVND, per germline (reference sequence). Trimming removed 4 bases from V and 6 bases from J, with 6 bases in between. This CDR3 reads CASSNVDEKLFF. The CDR3 bases are TGTGCCAGTAGTAATGTGGATGAAAAACTGTTTTTT.

V usage is TRBV18 and J usage is TRBJ1-2; D is unclear. This CDR3 region has 14 residues. V was clipped by 6 bases and J by 4 bases, with 15 bases between them. The germline V gene encodes CDR1 KGHSH and CDR2 LQKENI. The CDR3: CASSPRGGVYGYTF. CDR3 in DNA: TGTGCCAGCTCGCCTAGAGGAGGAGTCTATGGCTACACCTTC.

This chain uses TRBV9 with TRBJ2-1, with 7 bases fitting TRBD2. The CDR3 spans 16 residues. The trim removed 4 bases at V and 0 bases at J, leaving 7 bases unmatched. CDR1 and CDR2 from the germline V gene are SGDLS and YYNGEE. The CDR3 DNA is TGTGCCAGCAGCTCCCGAGCGGGGAGCTCCTACAATGAGCAGTTCTTC. It is translated as CASSSRAGSSYNEQFF.

V gene TRBV7-2 combines with J gene TRBJ1-1; perhaps TRBD1 as D (6 bases). The CDR3 has 13 residues. Looked up from germline, CDR1 is SGHTA and CDR2 is FQGNSA. Deletions cut 2 bases from V and 8 bases from J, with 12 bases between. CDR3 bases: TGTGCCAGCAGCTTAAGGGGGATGGCCGAAGCTTTCTTT. This sequence encodes CASSLRGMAEAFF.

The V gene is TRBV7-9, the J gene TRBJ1-2, with a tentative D call TRBD1 (6 bases). CDR1 is SEHNR and CDR2 is FQNEAQ in the germline V gene (reference sequence). This CDR3 has 12 amino acids. Trimming cost V 11 bases and J 5 bases, with 15 bases left between them. The CDR3 loop reads CASAAGAYGYTF. The DNA of the CDR3 is TGTGCCTCGGCGGCAGGGGCATATGGCTACACCTTC.

The chain combines TRBV5-1 with TRBJ2-3; TRBD2 matches at 8 bases. The germline V gene has CDR1 SGHRS and CDR2 YFSETQ. CDR3 length: 14 residues. Trimming removed 4 bases from V and 5 bases from J; junction bases left unmatched: 6. DNA for the CDR3: TGCGCCAGCAGCGGGGCGGGGGGCATAGATACGCAGTATTTT. This encodes CASSGAGGIDTQYF.

V gene TRBV6-6 combines with J gene TRBJ1-5, with D unresolved. CDR1 and CDR2 from the germline V gene are MNHNY and SVGAGI (reference sequence). The CDR3 extends over 16 amino acids. Trimming removed 6 bases from V and 5 bases from J, with 20 bases in between. The CDR3 spells CASSSQTGSNHQPQHF. The CDR3 DNA sequence: TGTGCCAGCAGCTCTCAGACTGGGAGTAACCATCAGCCCCAGCATTTT.

This chain links TRBV5-1 with TRBJ1-1, with 7 bases that match TRBD1. The CDR3 has 17 residues. The junction had 17 bases not matched to a gene; V was cut back by 5 bases and J by 4 bases. CDR1 is SGHRS and CDR2 is YFSETQ in the germline V gene. CDR3 sequence (DNA): TGCGCCAGCAGTCGCGCGACAGGGTTCAATCTTGTCACTGAAGCTTTCTTT. This gives the protein CASSRATGFNLVTEAFF.

The V gene is TRBV10-3, the J gene TRBJ2-3; 9 bases fit TRBD2. Per germline, CDR1 ENHRY and CDR2 SYGVKD. The CDR3 loop spans 16 amino acids. V lost 4 bases to trimming and J lost 3 bases; unmatched junction nucleotides: 8. CDR3 protein: CAISGPPSGATDTQYF. CDR3 nucleotide sequence: TGTGCCATCAGTGGTCCACCTAGCGGGGCTACAGATACGCAGTATTTT.